This is a list of T cell receptor beta chains from one sample in a study of CD8 T cells in ankylosing spondylitis. MiXCR, applied by TCRdb to the 5' RACE reads, yields one record per CDR3 protein. The sample has a few hundred thousand distinct CDR3 sequences; about 22% are singletons. Sequenced: blood, either unsorted or a sorted T cell fraction (not recorded which). These receptors came from a male donor with ankylosing spondylitis. Both conserved end residues are trimmed from each CDR3. Each record gives: J gene, V gene, CDR3 protein.

>TRBJ2-5|TRBV5-1
ASSLYLGADQETQY
>TRBJ2-1|TRBV20-1
SAHGTSYNEQF
>TRBJ1-1|TRBV7-9
ASRDQANTEAF
>TRBJ2-1|TRBV12-3/TRBV12-4
ASRTTSRGQF
>TRBJ2-2|TRBV18
ASSQSLTGGTGELF
>TRBJ2-1|TRBV7-3
ASSLLAGPYNEQF
>TRBJ2-1|TRBV20-1
SATRGRTIYNEQF
>TRBJ2-2|TRBV4-2
ASSQEGLAGTGELF
>TRBJ1-1|TRBV12-3/TRBV12-4
ASGPGPRNTEAF
>TRBJ2-1|TRBV24-1
ATSDPRTGAVNEQF
>TRBJ2-7|TRBV6-1
ASSPRVITYEQY
>TRBJ1-4|TRBV28
ASSLSGFNTNEKLF
>TRBJ2-7|TRBV29-1
SGAPGGDSYEQY
>TRBJ2-5|TRBV5-1
ASSLVSAQETQY
>TRBJ1-5|TRBV19
ASSGRIALQPQH
>TRBJ1-2|TRBV4-2
ASSQVQGGQPGAYGYT
>TRBJ2-7|TRBV20-1
SARKTGGTGEQY
>TRBJ1-2|TRBV20-1
SAQRWGNYGYT
>TRBJ2-7|TRBV5-1
ASSLTSGRQEQY
>TRBJ1-1|TRBV27
ASSVYREDTEAF
>TRBJ1-1|TRBV4-3
ASSQEQGSNTEAF
>TRBJ1-5|TRBV2
ASVRDSLSNQPQH
>TRBJ2-7|TRBV5-4
ASSLGMVPSYEQY
>TRBJ1-5|TRBV30
ASTLPQH
>TRBJ2-6|TRBV12-3/TRBV12-4
ASSFRTGSGANVLT
>TRBJ1-2|TRBV20-1
SARDLGTVGFYGYT
>TRBJ2-1|TRBV6-2/TRBV6-3
ASRLGLAGGSEQF
>TRBJ2-1|TRBV28
ASSLLGQVGGF
>TRBJ2-3|TRBV10-3
AISEGIEADTQY
>TRBJ2-3|TRBV29-1
SSRGGTDTQY
>TRBJ2-2|TRBV5-1
ASSLGRVSAGELF
>TRBJ2-1|TRBV20-1
SAATPGQPRDEQF
>TRBJ2-7|TRBV20-1
SAIGPDYEQY
>TRBJ2-7|TRBV6-1
ASDRVGRGLGEQY
>TRBJ2-1|TRBV12-3/TRBV12-4
ASKATGTATYNEQF
>TRBJ1-4|TRBV4-1
ASSQRGENEKLF
>TRBJ1-1|TRBV4-1
ASSRGDGGDTEAF
>TRBJ2-3|TRBV6-4
ASSRYSGSTDTQY
>TRBJ2-5|TRBV7-2
ASSFRGLAGTETQY
>TRBJ1-1|TRBV27
ASSLLGRAF
>TRBJ2-2|TRBV28
ATLAGGQDTGELF
>TRBJ2-2|TRBV5-1
ASSFLSGVNTGELF
>TRBJ2-2|TRBV19
ATSGRAGAGELF
>TRBJ2-7|TRBV5-1
ASSSGQGATVSLRGQY
>TRBJ1-2|TRBV5-5
ASSFTGGADYGYT